Below are 24 T cell receptor beta chains sequenced from a single sample in a study of cytotoxic CD8 clonotypes in ibrutinib-treated CLL. Clones were read by immunoSEQ multiplex PCR, and TCRdb kept only the in-frame ones, dropping some. The sample consists of more than 200,000 clones, around 70% of them appearing once. This specimen was PBMCs, taken after 24 months of ibrutinib treatment. The origin of the receptors is a human donor with chronic lymphocytic leukemia.

This clone was detected only once. J is TRBJ1-4 and V is TRBV19; D unresolved. The CDR3 has 12 residues. Per germline, CDR1 LNHDA and CDR2 SQIVND (reference sequence). V was shortened by 5 bases and J by 4 bases, with 5 bases between the two germline ends. DNA of the CDR3: TGTGCCAGTAGTTGGGGTAATGAAAAACTGTTTTTT. Translation gives CASSWGNEKLFF.

This clone was seen only once. This sequence joins TRBV29-1 and TRBJ2-5; 9 bases line up with TRBD2. The CDR3 covers 17 residues. Germline CDR1 and CDR2: SQVTM and ANQGSEA. V was clipped by 2 bases and J by 4 bases; unmatched bases: 14. Here the CDR3 reads CSVELLREGPRGETQYF. The CDR3 DNA reads TGCAGCGTTGAACTATTGCGGGAGGGCCCTCGGGGAGAGACCCAGTACTTC.

CDR3 nucleotides: TGTGCCAGCAGTGTCCGGGACAGGGGCTACACCTTC. As protein: CASSVRDRGYTF. The chain carries TRBV28 and TRBJ1-2, with TRBD1 matching 8 bases. Germline trimming cut 5 bases from V and 8 bases from J; bases unmatched to any gene: 4. Per the germline V gene, CDR1 is MDHEN and CDR2 is SYDVKM. The CDR3 sequence is 12 residues long.

The chain employs TRBV28 and TRBJ1-5; TRBD1 matches 10 bases. The CDR3 contains 15 residues. The ends lost 7 bases at V and 4 bases at J; junction bases unmatched: 7. In germline, CDR1 is MDHEN, CDR2 SYDVKM. The CDR3 here is CASIRQGAKNQPQHF. The CDR3 DNA sequence: TGTGCCAGCATAAGACAGGGGGCTAAAAATCAGCCCCAGCATTTT.

The rearrangement uses TRBV15 and TRBJ2-2; tentatively, D is TRBD2 (6 bases). The germline gives CDR1 LNHNV, CDR2 YYDKDF (reference sequence). V shed 1 base and J shed 6 bases, with 12 bases lying between them. CDR3 length: 15 amino acids. The CDR3 DNA sequence: TGTGCCACCAGCAGAGTCGCGGGGTTCCCCGGGGAGCTGTTTTTT. Translated: CATSRVAGFPGELFF. Looking up the rest from reference TRBV15 and TRBJ2-2 gives the full variable domain: DAMVIQNPRYQVTQFGKPVTLSCSQTLNHNVMYWYQQKSSQAPKLLFHYYDKDFNNEADTPDNFQSRRPNTSFCFLDIRSPGLGDTAMYLCATSRVAGFPGELFFGEGSRLTVL.

This sequence joins TRBV27 and TRBJ2-1; either TRBD1 or TRBD2 may supply D (5 bases each). The germline V gene encodes CDR1 MNHEY and CDR2 SMNVEV (reference sequence). The CDR3 sequence is 13 residues long. The ends were cut back, 2 bases at V and 3 bases at J, with 5 bases in the middle. The CDR3 nucleotides are TGTGCCAGCAGTTTAGGGGGCTACAATGAGCAGTTCTTC. It encodes CASSLGGYNEQFF.

This clone was seen a single time. This chain uses TRBV19 with TRBJ1-1; 7 bases agree with TRBD1. This CDR3 is built from 15 residues. The V gene end was trimmed by 5 bases and the J gene end by 4 bases; junction bases not matched to a gene: 10. CDR1 LNHDA and CDR2 SQIVND come from the germline V gene (reference sequence). CDR3 DNA: TGTGCCAGTAGTTCGCCGACAGGGAAGGTCACTGAAGCTTTCTTT. It codes for CASSSPTGKVTEAFF.

This rearrangement joins TRBV4-3 to TRBJ2-6; D may correspond to TRBD1 or TRBD2 (6 bases each). The length of the CDR3 is 17 residues. Trimming left V 0 bases short and J 3 bases short, with 12 bases between. The germline V gene encodes CDR1 LGHNA and CDR2 YSLEER. The CDR3: CASSQDVGGFGANVLTF. In nucleotides, the CDR3 is TGCGCCAGCAGCCAAGATGTGGGGGGCTTTGGGGCCAACGTCCTGACTTTC.

This clone was observed a few times. The V gene is TRBV6-5, the J gene TRBJ1-2; D is unclear. Per germline, CDR1 MNHEY and CDR2 SVGAGI. The V and J ends lost 2 bases and 0 bases respectively, with 7 bases between them. This CDR3 has 14 amino acids. CDR3 amino acids: CASSYRETNYGYTF. CDR3 DNA sequence: TGTGCCAGCAGTTACAGGGAGACTAACTATGGCTACACCTTC.

The gene calls are TRBV19 and TRBJ2-7, with TRBD2 matching over 10 bases. Trimming removed 9 bases from V and 3 bases from J; junction bases left unmatched: 8. Germline CDR1 and CDR2: LNHDA and SQIVND (reference sequence). The CDR3 contains 14 residues. The CDR3 DNA reads as TGTGCCAGCAGATCCGGACTAGCGGACTACGAGCAGTACTTC. Residues: CASRSGLADYEQYF. Drawing the rest from reference TRBV19 and TRBJ2-7, the complete variable domain is DGGITQSPKYLFRKEGQNVTLSCEQNLNHDAMYWYRQDPGQGLRLIYYSQIVNDFQKGDIAEGYSVSREKKESFPLTVTSAQKNPTAFYLCASRSGLADYEQYFGPGTRLTVT.

This chain links TRBV7-2 with TRBJ1-2; D not certain. The germline V gene encodes CDR1 SGHTA and CDR2 FQGNSA. The V gene lost 5 bases and the J gene lost 4 bases, with 14 bases spanning the gap. The CDR3 consists of 14 residues. The chain's CDR3 is CASSPIMGGYGYTF. The CDR3 nucleotides read TGTGCCAGCAGCCCGATCATGGGAGGCTATGGCTACACCTTC.

This clone was seen a few times. J is TRBJ2-2 and V is TRBV4-2; D is unresolved. Deletions cut 1 base from V and 6 bases from J, with 6 bases between. The CDR3 spans 13 residues. CDR1 is LGHNA, CDR2 YNFKEQ, per germline. DNA for the CDR3: TGTGCCAGCAGCCAAGGAGGTCCCGGGGAGCTGTTTTTT. Its protein is CASSQGGPGELFF.

This clone has a handful of counts. The CDR3 here is CATSVGGKPYEQYF. In nucleotides, the CDR3 is TGTGCCACTTCGGTAGGAGGGAAACCCTACGAGCAGTACTTC. The chain is built from TRBV6-5 and TRBJ2-7; a weak D match, TRBD2 (6 bases). The V gene's germline CDR1 is MNHEY and CDR2 SVGAGI. The CDR3 extends over 14 amino acids. The V gene lost 10 bases and the J gene lost 2 bases, with 18 bases spanning the gap.

The rearrangement joins TRBV9 to TRBJ2-1; TRBD2 agrees at 8 bases. V shed 1 base and J 6 bases; nucleotides not matched to a gene: 6. This CDR3 has 15 residues. Germline assignment: CDR1 SGDLS and CDR2 YYNGEE. The CDR3 DNA sequence: TGTGCCAGCAGCGTACTGGATGGGACTAGCAATGAGCAGTTCTTC. Protein: CASSVLDGTSNEQFF.

This chain joins TRBV7-2 and TRBJ1-4; tentatively, D is TRBD1 (5 bases). The V end lost 5 bases, the J end lost 6 bases, and 19 bases lay between the germline ends. CDR3 size: 16 residues. Germline lookup yields CDR1 SGHTA and CDR2 FQGNSA. In DNA, the CDR3 is TGTGCCAGCAGCCAACCCGAACAGGTTGGCCATGAAAAACTGTTTTTT. Protein sequence: CASSQPEQVGHEKLFF.

CDR3 sequence reads: CASSVLAGNNEQFF. The CDR3 DNA reads TGTGCCAGCAGCGTTCTAGCGGGCAACAATGAGCAGTTCTTC. The gene calls are TRBV7-9 and TRBJ2-1; 8 bases agree with TRBD2. V was pared by 5 bases and J by 5 bases, with 5 bases of the junction left unmatched. Germline V gene sequence: CDR1 SEHNR, CDR2 FQNEAQ (reference sequence). The CDR3 has 14 residues.

The chain employs TRBV16 and TRBJ2-5, with TRBD2 as a possible D gene (5 bases). Germline loops: CDR1 KGHSY, CDR2 FQNENV. The CDR3 has 16 residues. Trimming cost V 1 base and J 3 bases, with 15 bases left between them. Here the CDR3 reads CASSQYIPRAEETQYF. The DNA for the CDR3 is TGTGCCAGCAGCCAATACATCCCTCGAGCGGAAGAGACCCAGTACTTC.

This clone has just one count. The chain carries TRBV6-5 and TRBJ1-5; D is unclear. CDR3 length: 13 amino acids. The germline V gene encodes CDR1 MNHEY and CDR2 SVGAGI. Trimming stripped 6 bases from V and 3 bases from J, with 9 bases between. The CDR3 protein is CASSYGPNQPQHF. Written as DNA, the CDR3 is TGTGCCAGCAGCTACGGACCCAATCAGCCCCAGCATTTT.

The chain uses TRBV5-1 and TRBJ2-3; 9 bases match TRBD1. The CDR3 has 14 amino acids. Germline CDR1 is SGHRS and CDR2 is YFSETQ. V lost 0 bases, J lost 5 bases, and 1 base stayed unmatched. The CDR3 nucleotides read TGCGCCAGCAGCTTGGGGGACAGGGAAGATACGCAGTATTTT. This sequence encodes CASSLGDREDTQYF.

Regarding this clone: Within the sample, other DNA sequences also encode this same CDR3. The chain links TRBV15 to TRBJ2-5; no definite D call. Germline V lookup: CDR1 LNHNV, CDR2 YYDKDF (reference sequence). Trimming took off 0 bases at V and 5 bases at J, with 10 bases between the two ends. The CDR3 extends over 14 amino acids. CDR3 sequence (DNA): TGTGCCACCAGCAGAGATCTGGGTGCGGAGACCCAGTACTTC. It specifies CATSRDLGAETQYF.

This clone was observed a handful of times. The rearrangement links TRBV28 to TRBJ2-1; D might be TRBD2 (6 bases). CDR3 length: 15 amino acids. Trimming left V 8 bases short and J 5 bases short, with 19 bases between. Germline-derived CDR1 and CDR2 are MDHEN and SYDVKM. DNA of the CDR3: TGTGCCAGCTCACCCCGCAGCTGGACTAACAATGAGCAGTTCTTC. Residues: CASSPRSWTNNEQFF.

The chain is built from TRBV13 and TRBJ2-3; D is unclear. The CDR3 is made up of 14 amino acids. V dropped 5 bases and J dropped 6 bases, with 15 bases sitting between them. The germline V gene encodes CDR1 PRHDT and CDR2 FYEKMQ (reference sequence). CDR3 loop: CASSLTYPVDTQYF. CDR3 DNA sequence: TGTGCCAGCAGCCTGACATATCCAGTGGATACGCAGTATTTT. The complete variable domain, with remaining parts taken from reference TRBV13 and TRBJ2-3, reads AAGVIQSPRHLIKEKRETATLKCYPIPRHDTVYWYQQGPGQDPQFLISFYEKMQSDKGSIPDRFSAQQFSDYHSELNMSSLELGDSALYFCASSLTYPVDTQYFGPGTRLTVL.

V usage is TRBV28 and J usage is TRBJ1-5; unclear D gene. Germline V gene data show CDR1 as MDHEN and CDR2 as SYDVKM. Between the trimmed V and J ends, which lost 3 bases and 1 base, there was a span of 10 bases. The CDR3 totals 15 residues. The CDR3 sequence: CASSLIGGSNQPQHF. For the CDR3, the DNA is TGTGCCAGCAGTTTGATAGGTGGAAGCAATCAGCCCCAGCATTTT.

The sample holds a few counts of this clone. J is TRBJ1-3 and V is TRBV9, with D unclear. This CDR3 is built from 15 residues. In germline, CDR1 is SGDLS, CDR2 YYNGEE. The ends were cut back, 0 bases at V and 3 bases at J, with 10 bases in the middle. The CDR3 here is CASSVGRESGNTIYF. As DNA, the CDR3 is TGTGCCAGCAGCGTAGGGCGAGAGAGTGGAAACACCATATATTTT.